The 5 T cell receptor beta chains below come from one sample, sequenced in a study of immune cell composition in non-small cell lung cancer. TCRdb keeps only in-frame clones here, not all; method: immunoSEQ multiplex PCR. The sample has 5,500 to 7,500 clones, roughly 70% seen once; the top ten hold around 4.5%. The source material was lung tumor tissue. Source of these receptors: a human donor with non-small cell lung cancer.

The chain joins TRBV5-1 to TRBJ2-5; 10 bases agree with TRBD2. Germline CDR1 and CDR2: SGHRS and YFSETQ. The length of the CDR3 is 17 residues. The junction had 7 bases not matched to a gene; V was cut back by 1 base and J by 1 base. The CDR3 DNA sequence: TGCGCCAGCAGCTTGTTCCGATTAGCGGGAGGCCAAGAGACCCAGTACTTC. It translates to CASSLFRLAGGQETQYF.

This clone was recorded a few times. The V and J genes are TRBV19 and TRBJ1-2; tentative D call: TRBD1 (6 bases). V lost 7 bases and J lost 5, with 11 bases in between. This CDR3 has 12 residues. Looked up from germline, CDR1 is LNHDA and CDR2 is SQIVND (reference sequence). The CDR3, as DNA: TGTGCCAGTACCAAGGGGGGGTATGGCTACACCTTC. As protein: CASTKGGYGYTF.

V and J are TRBV5-4 and TRBJ2-2; 10 bases fit TRBD2. This CDR3 spans 16 amino acids. Germline-derived CDR1 and CDR2 are SGHNT and YYREEE (reference sequence). Trimming cost V 4 bases and J 6 bases; bases outside gene matches: 9. The CDR3 DNA reads TGTGCCAGCAGCCCCCGAGAGCGGGGGGGCCCCGGGGAGCTGTTTTTT. This encodes CASSPRERGGPGELFF.

The chain recombines TRBV18 with TRBJ1-2, with D perhaps matching TRBD1 (6 bases). The CDR3 spans 17 residues. Germline V CDR1 and CDR2: KGHSH, LQKENI. V dropped 3 bases and J dropped 4 bases, with 21 bases sitting between them. DNA of the CDR3: TGTGCCAGCTCACCCTCTTCCTACAGGGAGCCGAGCTATGGCTACACCTTC. Translation: CASSPSSYREPSYGYTF.

The chain carries TRBV10-3 and TRBJ2-7; D is perhaps TRBD2 (5 bases). Trimming left V 0 bases short and J 6 bases short, with 9 bases between. The germline V gene encodes CDR1 ENHRY and CDR2 SYGVKD. The CDR3 sequence is 13 residues long. CDR3: CAISESTTVEQYF. CDR3 coding DNA: TGTGCCATCAGTGAGTCGACTACTGTCGAGCAGTACTTC.